These 19 T cell receptor beta chains were sequenced from one sample in a study of regulatory T cells in long-lasting Graves disease. Specified time point: newly diagnosed GD, antithyroid drugs for less than 3 months. After RNA was extracted from PBMCs, the TCR library was made from it. Arm-PCR of CDR3 regions and iRepertoire HTBI primers were the basis on which TCR beta libraries were built. TCRdb reprocessed the multiplex PCR reads via MiXCR and lists one record per CDR3 protein. The sample lists 500,000 to 700,000 distinct CDR3 sequences, less than 20% seen once, with about 18% in the top ten. In addition, the sample was reused for a study of T cells in Graves' hyperthyroidism and ophthalmopathy.

Specimen: peripheral blood mononuclear cells (PBMCs), collected at new diagnosis, from a patient treated with antithyroid drugs. These receptors originate from a woman aged 25 to 39 with Graves disease.

V is TRBV11-2 and J is TRBJ2-3; D is uncertain. The length of the CDR3 is 14 residues. With 3 bases removed from V and 6 bases from J, the gap between germline ends came to 13 bases. Germline-derived CDR1 and CDR2 are SGHAT and FQNNGV. The CDR3 bases are TGTGCCAGCAGCTTCGCCACTACGACCGATACGCAGTATTTT. Amino acids: CASSFATTTDTQYF. The variable domain in full, with the rest retrieved from reference TRBV11-2 and TRBJ2-3, is EAGVAQSPRYKIIEKRQSVAFWCNPISGHATLYWYQQILGQGPKLLIQFQNNGVVDDSQLPKDRFSAERLKGVDSTLKIQPAKLEDSAVYLCASSFATTTDTQYFGPGTRLTVL.

This clonotype was recorded at least ten times. The chain joins TRBV11-2 to TRBJ2-5, with D maybe TRBD2 (5 bases). This CDR3 comprises 15 residues. Germline-derived CDR1 and CDR2 are SGHAT and FQNNGV. Trimming left V 1 base short and J 4 bases short, with 13 bases between. Here the CDR3 reads CASSLGRFEGETQYF. The DNA of the CDR3 is TGTGCCAGCAGCTTAGGGAGGTTTGAGGGAGAGACCCAGTACTTC.

This clonotype was observed at least ten times. The chain couples TRBV28 to TRBJ1-1, with TRBD1 matching 8 bases. Losses at the gene ends were 7 bases for V and 3 bases for J; bases not matched to a gene: 10. There are 15 residues in the CDR3. Per the germline V gene, CDR1 is MDHEN and CDR2 is SYDVKM. The CDR3 spells CASIPGGSDYTEAFF. DNA of the CDR3: TGTGCCAGCATCCCAGGGGGCAGCGATTACACTGAAGCTTTCTTT.

The rearrangement uses TRBV18 and TRBJ2-7, with D uncertain. V was trimmed by 1 base and J by 1 base, leaving 5 bases between them. Looked up from germline, CDR1 is KGHSH and CDR2 is LQKENI. The CDR3 sequence is 13 residues long. Here the CDR3 DNA reads TGTGCCAGCTCACCACTTACTTCCTACGAGCAGTACTTC. It encodes CASSPLTSYEQYF.

This chain joins TRBV7-6 and TRBJ2-7; tentatively, D is TRBD1 or TRBD2 (5 bases each). Germline lookup yields CDR1 SGHVS and CDR2 FNYEAQ. The CDR3 totals 12 residues. Trimming left V 5 bases short and J 6 bases short, with 11 bases between. The CDR3: CASSPEGSEQYF. The CDR3 region has the DNA TGTGCCAGCAGCCCCGAGGGGTCCGAGCAGTACTTC.

This clonotype was detected many times. V usage is TRBV28 and J usage is TRBJ1-1; D is uncertain. Looked up from germline, CDR1 is MDHEN and CDR2 is SYDVKM. The V and J ends lost 3 bases and 11 bases respectively, with 22 bases between them. The CDR3 extends over 15 amino acids. The CDR3 protein is CASSLRASGNFEAFF. DNA for the CDR3: TGTGCCAGCAGTTTGAGGGCCTCGGGGAACTTTGAGGCTTTCTTT.

This clonotype occurred many times. DNA for the CDR3: TGTGCCAGCAGTTTGGCCAGGTACGAGCAGTACTTC. Its protein is CASSLARYEQYF. The V call is TRBV7-2, the J call TRBJ2-7; D remains unclear. With 6 bases removed from V and 4 bases from J, the gap between germline ends came to 10 bases. The CDR3 is 12 amino acids. In germline, CDR1 is SGHTA, CDR2 FQGNSA.

This clonotype was picked up a small number of times. This chain connects TRBV9 to TRBJ2-1; maybe TRBD1 (6 bases). The CDR3 totals 17 residues. Germline CDR1 SGDLS, CDR2 YYNGEE. V lost 0 bases to trimming and J lost 0 bases, with 13 bases between them. Here the CDR3 reads CASSVAPTGSSYNEQFF. For the CDR3, the DNA is TGTGCCAGCAGCGTAGCTCCTACAGGGAGCTCCTACAATGAGCAGTTCTTC.

This clonotype was observed a few times. V usage is TRBV5-4 and J usage is TRBJ2-7, with no clear D. The V gene lost 1 base and the J gene lost 2 bases, with 7 bases spanning the gap. The length of the CDR3 is 13 residues. CDR1 SGHNT and CDR2 YYREEE come from the germline V gene (reference sequence). This chain's CDR3 is CASSLYRAYEQYF. The CDR3 DNA reads TGTGCCAGCAGCTTGTATCGAGCCTACGAGCAGTACTTC.

This rearrangement joins TRBV20-1 to TRBJ1-1; D possibly corresponds to TRBD1 (5 bases). V gave up 0 bases and J gave up 1 base, with 12 bases separating them. The V gene's germline CDR1 is DFQATT and CDR2 SNEGSKA (reference sequence). This CDR3 region has 15 residues. Here the CDR3 reads CSARDPGGTNTEAFF. The DNA of the CDR3 is TGCAGTGCTAGAGACCCCGGGGGGACGAACACTGAAGCTTTCTTT.

This clonotype was counted between two and nine times. The rearrangement links TRBV20-1 to TRBJ1-5; TRBD1 aligns across 9 bases. This CDR3 spans 15 amino acids. Germline V gene lookup returns CDR1 DFQATT and CDR2 SNEGSKA (reference sequence). J gave up 5 bases and V 6 bases, and 11 bases lay outside the gene matches. The CDR3 loop reads CSAIKGGTGHQPQHF. DNA of the CDR3: TGCAGTGCAATAAAGGGGGGGACAGGGCATCAGCCCCAGCATTTT.

This sequence joins TRBV24-1 and TRBJ2-1; 8 bases are shared with TRBD1. The germline V gene encodes CDR1 KGHDR and CDR2 SFDVKD. There are 14 residues in the CDR3. V lost 5 bases to trimming and J lost 5 bases; unmatched junction nucleotides: 4. The chain's CDR3 is CATSGKGQDNEQFF. The CDR3 nucleotides are TGTGCCACCAGTGGGAAGGGACAGGACAATGAGCAGTTCTTC.

In its sample, this clonotype was seen a few times. The CDR3 protein is CASSLPSQGSPYEQYF. The CDR3 nucleotides are TGTGCCAGCAGCTTACCCTCCCAGGGTAGCCCCTACGAGCAGTACTTC. The chain uses TRBV7-9 and TRBJ2-7; the D gene is possibly TRBD1 (5 bases). The V end was cut by 2 bases, the J end by 2 bases, with 16 bases between. Germline V gene sequence: CDR1 SEHNR, CDR2 FQNEAQ (reference sequence). The CDR3 covers 16 residues.

The chain couples TRBV7-2 to TRBJ2-1; 7 bases are a match to TRBD1. Per the germline V gene, CDR1 is SGHTA and CDR2 is FQGNSA. CDR3 size: 14 residues. Trimming at V came to 7 bases and at J to 7 bases, leaving 10 bases not matched to a gene. Here the CDR3 DNA reads TGTGCCAGCACCGCGACAGGGACGAAAAATGAGCAGTTCTTC. Protein: CASTATGTKNEQFF.

About this clonotype itself: Possible read error: a much larger clone is one base away. The genes are TRBV29-1 and TRBJ2-7; D possibly uses TRBD1 or TRBD2 (5 bases each). Germline CDR1 and CDR2: SQVTM and ANQGSEA. This CDR3 spans 12 amino acids. V gave up 4 bases and J gave up 8 bases, with 15 bases separating them. The CDR3 sequence is CSVAEGRYKQYF. DNA of the CDR3: TGCAGCGTTGCCGAGGGGCGGTACAAGCAGTACTTC.

The V call is TRBV3-1, the J call TRBJ2-1; 13 bases line up with TRBD2. The CDR3 totals 18 residues. Trimming cost V 0 bases and J 1 base; bases outside gene matches: 3. The germline gives CDR1 LGHDT, CDR2 YNNKEL (reference sequence). In DNA, the CDR3 is TGTGCCAGCAGCCAAGAATGGACTAGCGGGAGTTCCTACAATGAGCAGTTCTTC. Its translation is CASSQEWTSGSSYNEQFF.

This CDR3 reads CAWRDRGLYEQYF. DNA for the CDR3: TGTGCCTGGAGGGACAGGGGGCTCTACGAGCAGTACTTC. V and J are TRBV30 and TRBJ2-7; 11 bases map to TRBD1. V lost 3 bases to trimming and J lost 3 bases; unmatched junction nucleotides: 1. Germline V gene data show CDR1 as GTSNPN and CDR2 as SVGIG (reference sequence). The CDR3 has 13 amino acids.

This chain links TRBV19 with TRBJ2-5; D unresolved. V was pared by 8 bases and J by 0 bases, with 13 bases between. The germline gives CDR1 LNHDA, CDR2 SQIVND (reference sequence). The length of the CDR3 is 14 residues. The CDR3 nucleotides read TGTGCCAGTTCCCGCCAAGCAAACCAAGAGACCCAGTACTTC. This codes for CASSRQANQETQYF. Combining the CDR3 with reference TRBV19 and TRBJ2-5 gives the whole variable domain DGGITQSPKYLFRKEGQNVTLSCEQNLNHDAMYWYRQDPGQGLRLIYYSQIVNDFQKGDIAEGYSVSREKKESFPLTVTSAQKNPTAFYLCASSRQANQETQYFGPGTRLLVL.

V is TRBV10-2 and J is TRBJ1-2; 8 bases fit TRBD1. Trimming at V came to 8 bases and at J to 2 bases, leaving 10 bases not matched to a gene. Germline lookup yields CDR1 WSHSY and CDR2 SAAADI. The CDR3 contains 15 residues. The CDR3 DNA sequence: TGCGCCAGCCATGGTCAGGGGGCGGGCAACTATGGCTACACCTTC. Protein sequence: CASHGQGAGNYGYTF.